The clone carrying this T cell receptor beta chain was seen just once. The sample comes from a study of blood T cell repertoires in COVID-19. Across the whole study: Nucleic acid was either cDNA or gDNA, and it came from T cells, B-cell-depleted T cells, or PBMCs.

Germline lookup yields CDR1 SGHVS and CDR2 FQNEAQ. The CDR3 has 16 residues. Trimming took 8 bases from V and 2 from J, leaving 19 bases between them. In the original processing: How many nucleated cells were present was estimated from reference gene primer amplification. Produced via immunoSEQ multiplex PCR; TCRdb's table is partial and in-frame only. Clone size and the V and J calls come from that table; the DNA yielded D and trimming. There are around 150,000 clones in the sample; 85% to 95% occur only once, and roughly 4.8% lies in the top ten. The chain carries TRBV7-8 and TRBJ1-3, with D perhaps TRBD1 (5 bases). The origin of this receptor is a woman aged 45 to 65 with acute or convalescent COVID-19. The material sequenced was peripheral blood. The CDR3 is CASSLGGRGTGNTIYF. As DNA, the CDR3 is TGTGCCAGCTCCCTGGGGGGAAGGGGCACTGGAAACACCATATATTTT.